These 23 T cell receptor beta chains share one sample of origin, sequenced in a study of cytomegalovirus exposure and HLA in healthy donors. The PCR ran on 60 Vbeta and 13 Jbeta primers. Using immunoSEQ multiplex PCR, the repertoire was profiled, and TCRdb retains in-frame clones only, with some absent. The sample includes some 78,000 clones, about four fifths of them seen just once. Source material: PBMCs. Receptor source: a man in his forties or fifties in good health and CMV-seropositive.

This clone was seen only a few times. The rearrangement joins TRBV28 to TRBJ1-5, with D possibly matching TRBD1 (5 bases). Looked up from germline, CDR1 is MDHEN and CDR2 is SYDVKM. This CDR3 is built from 15 residues. The germline V and J ends were trimmed by 3 bases and 0 bases, with 9 bases remaining between them. CDR3 bases: TGTGCCAGCAGTTTCGACAGCTATAGCAATCAGCCCCAGCATTTT. This sequence encodes CASSFDSYSNQPQHF. The variable domain in full, completed from reference TRBV28 and TRBJ1-5, reads DVKVTQSSRYLVKRTGEKVFLECVQDMDHENMFWYRQDPGLGLRLIYFSYDVKMKEKGDIPEGYSVSREKKERFSLILESASTNQTSMYLCASSFDSYSNQPQHFGDGTRLSIL.

The chain links TRBV6-1 to TRBJ1-2, with unresolved D. CDR3 length: 15 residues. Trimming stripped 1 base from V and 4 bases from J, with 13 bases between. CDR1 is MNHNS, CDR2 SASEGT, per germline. In DNA, the CDR3 is TGTGCCAGCAGTGAAGTTGGGGAGATAAGCTATGGCTACACCTTC. It yields the protein CASSEVGEISYGYTF.

The V gene is TRBV7-9, the J gene TRBJ2-3; D is possibly TRBD2 (5 bases). V lost 3 bases, J lost 1 base, and 14 bases lay in between. The CDR3 totals 16 residues. Germline V gene lookup returns CDR1 SEHNR and CDR2 FQNEAQ (reference sequence). For the CDR3, the DNA is TGTGCCAGCAGCTTGCCTGAGGGAGCCGGCACAGATACGCAGTATTTT. Its protein is CASSLPEGAGTDTQYF.

The chain combines TRBV14 with TRBJ1-1; unclear D gene. V lost 2 bases to trimming and J lost 0 bases, with 7 bases between them. The CDR3 length is 14 residues. The germline V gene has CDR1 SGHDN and CDR2 FVKESK. The CDR3 DNA reads as TGTGCCAGCAGCCAACCAGGCATGAACACTGAAGCTTTCTTT. Translating gives CASSQPGMNTEAFF.

This clone was counted a single time. CDR3: CSSRTRLAEDNEQFF. CDR3 in DNA: TGCAGCTCCCGCACGAGACTAGCGGAGGACAATGAGCAGTTCTTC. The rearrangement links TRBV29-1 to TRBJ2-1; 9 bases agree with TRBD2. CDR3 size: 15 residues. Germline CDR1 reads SQVTM; CDR2 reads ANQGSEA. After removal of 8 bases from V and 5 bases from J, the junction contained 13 bases not matched to a gene.

The CDR3 nucleotides are TGCAGCGTAGAAACAGGGCTTGGGAACACTGAAGCTTTCTTT. Translated, it gives CSVETGLGNTEAFF. The rearrangement links TRBV29-1 to TRBJ1-1, with D perhaps TRBD1 (6 bases). CDR3 size: 14 residues. Trimming left V 6 bases short and J 1 base short, with 15 bases between. Germline-derived CDR1 and CDR2 are SQVTM and ANQGSEA.

This clone was seen a handful of times. V usage is TRBV30 and J usage is TRBJ2-2; D may be TRBD1 (7 bases). From germline, CDR1 is GTSNPN and CDR2 SVGIG (reference sequence). This CDR3 region has 15 residues. V was clipped by 5 bases and J by 9 bases, with 22 bases between them. The CDR3 sequence is CAWGGSMQGGRELFF. The CDR3 DNA follows: TGTGCCTGGGGGGGCTCTATGCAGGGGGGCCGGGAGCTGTTTTTT.

The V call is TRBV18, the J call TRBJ2-1, with TRBD2 matching 7 bases. CDR1 KGHSH and CDR2 LQKENI come from the germline V gene. After removal of 2 bases from V and 9 bases from J, the junction contained 7 bases not matched to a gene. The CDR3 loop spans 14 amino acids. CDR3 region: CASSPTSEGFEQFF. In DNA, the CDR3 is TGTGCCAGCTCACCAACTAGCGAAGGTTTTGAGCAGTTCTTC.

The chain combines TRBV5-1 with TRBJ2-2; D is ambiguous. The CDR3 contains 14 residues. V lost 1 base and J lost 2, with 6 bases in between. Germline V gene data show CDR1 as SGHRS and CDR2 as YFSETQ. CDR3 DNA: TGCGCCAGCAGCTTGACCAGTAACACCGGGGAGCTGTTTTTT. Protein product: CASSLTSNTGELFF.

The J gene is TRBJ1-1, the V gene TRBV7-6, with TRBD1 matching over 7 bases. The CDR3 is 14 residues long. Germline V gene lookup returns CDR1 SGHVS and CDR2 FNYEAQ. Trimming cost V 2 bases and J 4 bases; bases outside gene matches: 4. The CDR3 DNA reads TGTGCCAGCAGCTTAACAGGGGTGGTCACTGAAGCTTTCTTT. As protein: CASSLTGVVTEAFF.

This clone was counted a few times. This chain links TRBV19 with TRBJ1-5; tentative D call: TRBD1 (5 bases). Germline lookup yields CDR1 LNHDA and CDR2 SQIVND (reference sequence). This CDR3 is 13 amino acids long. Trimming removed 5 bases from V and 6 bases from J, with 11 bases in between. The CDR3 sequence: CASSAGGGQPQHF. In nucleotides, the CDR3 is TGTGCCAGTAGTGCCGGGGGGGGTCAGCCCCAGCATTTT.

The genes are TRBV7-3 and TRBJ2-3; 11 bases agree with TRBD2. The CDR3 is made up of 18 amino acids. V lost 4 bases, J lost 5 bases, and 14 bases stayed unmatched. The germline V gene has CDR1 SGHTA and CDR2 FQGTGA. As DNA, the CDR3 is TGTGCCAGCAGCTCGAGGATGGTAGCGGGAGGGCCGGGAGATACGCAGTATTTT. It codes for CASSSRMVAGGPGDTQYF.

The rearrangement links TRBV5-4 to TRBJ2-5; 10 bases fit TRBD1. This CDR3 contains 15 residues. The germline V gene has CDR1 SGHNT and CDR2 YYREEE (reference sequence). Trimming removed 2 bases from V and 5 bases from J; junction bases left unmatched: 6. DNA for the CDR3: TGTGCCAGCAGCTTTCGGGACAGGGGTGGCGAGACCCAGTACTTC. This sequence encodes CASSFRDRGGETQYF.

This chain uses TRBV7-2 with TRBJ2-7; tentatively, D is TRBD1 (6 bases). CDR3 length: 14 amino acids. V was cut by 5 bases and J by 3 bases, with 14 bases left in between. Germline V lookup: CDR1 SGHTA, CDR2 FQGNSA. CDR3 protein: CASSHQGIGYEQYF. For the CDR3, the DNA is TGTGCCAGCAGCCACCAGGGGATTGGCTACGAGCAGTACTTC.

V usage is TRBV5-4 and J usage is TRBJ1-4; D possibly corresponds to TRBD1 (6 bases). The CDR3 loop spans 13 amino acids. From germline, CDR1 is SGHNT and CDR2 YYREEE (reference sequence). V lost 2 bases, J lost 8 bases, and 10 bases lay in between. This CDR3 is CASSLPGEEKLFF. Written as DNA, the CDR3 is TGTGCCAGCAGCTTACCAGGGGAGGAAAAACTGTTTTTT.

This chain uses TRBV15 with TRBJ1-4; D uncertain. The CDR3 covers 13 residues. Germline V gives CDR1 LNHNV, CDR2 YYDKDF (reference sequence). Between the trimmed V and J ends, which lost 1 base and 6 bases, there was a span of 6 bases. CDR3 amino acids: CATSRGPHEKLFF. CDR3 coding DNA: TGTGCCACCAGCAGAGGGCCGCATGAAAAACTGTTTTTT.

This chain connects TRBV7-6 to TRBJ2-5, with no clear D. V shed 5 bases and J shed 5 bases, with 12 bases lying between them. The CDR3 has 13 amino acids. Per germline, CDR1 SGHVS and CDR2 FNYEAQ. Here the CDR3 reads CASSRDSRETQYF. The CDR3 coding sequence is TGTGCCAGCAGCCGAGACTCCCGTGAGACCCAGTACTTC. The full variable domain, in which reference TRBV7-6 and TRBJ2-5 provide the parts outside the CDR3, is GAGVSQSPRYKVTKRGQDVALRCDPISGHVSLYWYRQALGQGPEFLTYFNYEAQQDKSGLPNDRFSAERPEGSISTLTIQRTEQRDSAMYRCASSRDSRETQYFGPGTRLLVL.

This clone has a single count. J is TRBJ2-3 and V is TRBV7-6; tentative D call: TRBD2 (5 bases). Trimming shortened V by 2 bases and J by 0 bases, and 21 bases separated the two germline ends. CDR3 size: 19 residues. Germline loops: CDR1 SGHVS, CDR2 FNYEAQ. Written as DNA, the CDR3 is TGTGCCAGCAGCTTACGGCCGGCAAAATCTAGCACTAGCACAGATACGCAGTATTTT. Translation: CASSLRPAKSSTSTDTQYF.

This chain connects TRBV9 to TRBJ2-2; D possibly corresponds to TRBD1 (5 bases). This CDR3 contains 13 residues. CDR1 and CDR2 from the germline V gene are SGDLS and YYNGEE. The V and J ends lost 2 bases and 6 bases respectively, with 8 bases between them. CDR3 sequence: CASSVQGSGELFF. CDR3 in DNA: TGTGCCAGCAGCGTCCAGGGATCCGGGGAGCTGTTTTTT.

The rearrangement joins TRBV18 to TRBJ2-1; the match to TRBD2 covers 9 bases. The germline CDR1 and CDR2 sequences are KGHSH and LQKENI. V shed 2 bases and J 8 bases; nucleotides not matched to a gene: 7. CDR3 length: 15 amino acids. The CDR3 loop reads CASSPNAGGGDEQFF. CDR3 nucleotide sequence: TGTGCCAGCTCACCAAACGCGGGAGGGGGGGATGAGCAGTTCTTC. The complete variable domain, with remaining parts taken from reference TRBV18 and TRBJ2-1, reads NAGVMQNPRHLVRRRGQEARLRCSPMKGHSHVYWYRQLPEEGLKFMVYLQKENIIDESGMPKERFSAEFPKEGPSILRIQQVVRGDSAAYFCASSPNAGGGDEQFFGPGTRLTVL.

This clone has a single count. The chain links TRBV9 to TRBJ2-2, with D maybe TRBD1 (6 bases). The CDR3 has 16 amino acids. The ends were cut back, 0 bases at V and 3 bases at J, with 12 bases in the middle. The V gene's germline CDR1 is SGDLS and CDR2 YYNGEE. The CDR3 sequence is CASSVDHREYTGELFF. Written as DNA, the CDR3 is TGTGCCAGCAGCGTAGATCACAGGGAGTACACCGGGGAGCTGTTTTTT. The whole variable domain, filled in from reference TRBV9 and TRBJ2-2, reads DSGVTQTPKHLITATGQRVTLRCSPRSGDLSVYWYQQSLDQGLQFLIQYYNGEERAKGNILERFSAQQFPDLHSELNLSSLELGDSALYFCASSVDHREYTGELFFGEGSRLTVL.

This clone has a handful of counts. One junction end disagrees with the germline gene, perhaps due to a read error. The V call is TRBV7-9, the J call TRBJ2-2; 9 positions agree with TRBD1. The CDR3 consists of 15 residues. Germline values: CDR1 SEHNR, CDR2 FQNEAQ (reference sequence). Here the CDR3 DNA reads TGTTCCAGCAGCTTTACCGGGACAGGGACCGGGGAGCTGTTTTTT. This codes for CSSSFTGTGTGELFF. The complete variable domain, with remaining parts taken from reference TRBV7-9 and TRBJ2-2, reads DTGVSQNPRHKITKRGQNVTFRCDPISEHNRLYWYRQTLGQGPEFLTYFQNEAQLEKSRLLSDRFSAERPKGSFSTLEIQRTEQGDSAMYLCSSSFTGTGTGELFFGEGSRLTVL.

The rearrangement uses TRBV10-2 and TRBJ1-2, with 8 bases lining up with TRBD1. The CDR3 length is 14 residues. V was clipped by 5 bases and J by 3 bases; unmatched bases: 5. From germline, CDR1 is WSHSY and CDR2 SAAADI. For the CDR3, the DNA is TGCGCCAGCAGTAATTCAGGGGGCGACTATGGCTACACCTTC. This sequence encodes CASSNSGGDYGYTF.